This TCR beta chain was obtained from a study of Ad26.COV2.S vaccination and SARS-CoV-2 variants. Clones were sequenced by immunoSEQ multiplex PCR, and TCRdb holds only the in-frame ones, with some missing. The table records roughly 380,000 clones, around 92% of them present only once. Trimming removed 7 bases at V and 1 base at J, with 16 bases between. Germline CDR1 reads MDHEN; CDR2 reads SYDVKM. The length of the CDR3 is 16 residues. The material was peripheral blood, obtained after recovery from COVID-19. The chain is built from TRBV28 and TRBJ2-2; D uncertain. The sequence was obtained from a human donor who had recovered from COVID-19. The CDR3, as DNA: TGTGCCAGCACCCAACCTCAGACAATGAACACCGGGGAGCTGTTTTTT. Amino acid sequence: CASTQPQTMNTGELFF. Based on the CDR3 plus reference TRBV28 and TRBJ2-2, the full variable domain is DVKVTQSSRYLVKRTGEKVFLECVQDMDHENMFWYRQDPGLGLRLIYFSYDVKMKEKGDIPEGYSVSREKKERFSLILESASTNQTSMYLCASTQPQTMNTGELFFGEGSRLTVL.